These 27 T cell receptor beta chains came from one sample sequenced in a study of T-cell memory formation after mild COVID-19 (dated by TCRdb to the early 2020s). Library creation used 5' RACE. The instrument was an Illumina NovaSeq 6000. In-frame beta chains were kept once TCRdb had trimmed the public reads at Q25 with fastp and called clones with MiXCR. Identical CDR3 protein sequences are pooled into one entry, listed with their most common genes and DNA. The sample yields 470,000 or so distinct CDR3 sequences; 18% were counted once. The top ten hold roughly an eighth of the sample. Material for sequencing was PBMCs or a T cell subset sorted from them (not recorded which). Receptors originate from an adult woman who had mild COVID-19 (a few samples of this study predate the infection). The sample titles of this study are shuffled in the database, so cell type and time point are left out; the donor was told from shared clones.

This chain links TRBV9 with TRBJ2-5; 11 bases line up with TRBD2. V trimming: 4 bases; J trimming: 4 bases; junction bases outside the gene matches: 3. The CDR3 covers 14 residues. Per the germline V gene, CDR1 is SGDLS and CDR2 is YYNGEE. CDR3 sequence reads: CASSFGLAGETQYF. The CDR3 DNA sequence: TGTGCCAGCAGCTTTGGACTAGCGGGAGAGACCCAGTACTTC.

This clonotype came up a few times. The chain carries TRBV9 and TRBJ2-3; D possibly corresponds to TRBD2 (6 bases). Trimming shortened V by 7 bases and J by 2 bases, and 14 bases separated the two germline ends. Looked up from germline, CDR1 is SGDLS and CDR2 is YYNGEE. This CDR3 has 14 amino acids. The CDR3 bases are TGTGCCAGCGGCGGCGGCGGGACCACAGATACGCAGTATTTT. Translating it yields CASGGGGTTDTQYF. Full variable domain (remainder filled in from reference TRBV9 and TRBJ2-3): DSGVTQTPKHLITATGQRVTLRCSPRSGDLSVYWYQQSLDQGLQFLIQYYNGEERAKGNILERFSAQQFPDLHSELNLSSLELGDSALYFCASGGGGTTDTQYFGPGTRLTVL.

This clonotype has only a few counts. This chain links TRBV12-3 or TRBV12-4 with TRBJ1-4; 8 bases line up with TRBD1. V lost 7 bases to trimming and J lost 2 bases; unmatched junction nucleotides: 6. The CDR3 length is 15 residues. DNA of the CDR3: TGTGCCAGCAAAGTTCAGGGGGCGACTAATGAAAAACTGTTTTTT. It yields the protein CASKVQGATNEKLFF.

This clonotype has only a few counts. The chain uses TRBV2 and TRBJ1-5, with TRBD1 identical over 7 bases. V lost 2 bases to trimming and J lost 4 bases; unmatched junction nucleotides: 2. This CDR3 comprises 14 residues. Germline V CDR1 and CDR2: SNHLY, FYNNEI. The chain's CDR3 is CASSEPQGNQPQHF. CDR3 nucleotide sequence: TGTGCCAGCAGTGAACCACAGGGGAATCAGCCCCAGCATTTT.

The CDR3 protein is CASSQEPPSYNEQFF. The CDR3 DNA sequence: TGCGCCAGCAGCCAAGAGCCCCCCTCCTACAATGAGCAGTTCTTC. The chain carries TRBV4-3 and TRBJ2-1; D uncertain. CDR1 is LGHNA and CDR2 is YSLEER in the germline V gene. The CDR3 loop spans 15 amino acids. The V end lost 0 bases, the J end lost 0 bases, and 6 bases lay between the germline ends.

The chain uses TRBV3-1 and TRBJ2-1; D not certain. This CDR3 spans 16 amino acids. The ends were cut back, 4 bases at V and 8 bases at J, with 21 bases in the middle. Germline V gene sequence: CDR1 LGHDT, CDR2 YNNKEL (reference sequence). The CDR3 loop is CASSLLRGVVFYEQFF. CDR3 nucleotides: TGTGCCAGCAGCCTCCTCCGTGGGGTAGTCTTCTATGAGCAGTTCTTC.

This clonotype was recorded a few times. The junction departs from the called germline gene at one end, perhaps through a read error. The rearrangement links TRBV12-3 or TRBV12-4 to TRBJ1-1; no firm D call. This CDR3 contains 14 residues. CDR3 loop: CASSFVGGNSEAFF. DNA for the CDR3: TGTGCCAGCAGTTTCGTGGGAGGGAACTCTGAAGCTTTCTTT.

This clonotype has a handful of counts. The chain joins TRBV2 to TRBJ2-4; D not certain. This CDR3 spans 12 amino acids. V was cut by 6 bases and J by 6 bases, with 9 bases left in between. Germline V gene data show CDR1 as SNHLY and CDR2 as FYNNEI. CDR3 amino acids: CASRVLGNIQYF. The DNA of the CDR3 is TGTGCCAGCAGGGTACTTGGAAACATTCAGTACTTC.

The chain uses TRBV5-1 and TRBJ1-2, with 11 bases lining up with TRBD1. CDR1 and CDR2 (germline): SGHRS, YFSETQ. This CDR3 is 18 amino acids long. Germline trimming cut 1 base from V and 0 bases from J; bases unmatched to any gene: 8. The CDR3 DNA reads as TGCGCCAGCAGCTTGTTAGGACAGGGGGCAACTGCTAACTATGGCTACACCTTC. Encoded protein: CASSLLGQGATANYGYTF.

This clonotype was counted only a few times. One end of the junction is discordant with germline, which a read error may explain. The chain has TRBV5-1 and TRBJ1-2; D is ambiguous. The CDR3 sequence is 14 residues long. From germline, CDR1 is SGHRS and CDR2 YFSETQ. The CDR3 loop is CASSLGSRAAGSTF. The CDR3 nucleotides read TGCGCCAGCAGCTTGGGTTCTAGGGCAGCGGGCTCCACCTTC.

This clonotype was seen more than once but under ten times. The rearrangement uses TRBV7-2 and TRBJ2-5; 15 nucleotides align to TRBD2. The CDR3 covers 18 residues. With 5 bases clipped from V and 5 bases from J, the junction kept 12 bases outside the gene matches. Germline values: CDR1 SGHTA, CDR2 FQGNSA. CDR3 nucleotides: TGTGCCAGCAGCCCCGGGACTAGCGGGAGGAGTTGGGGCGAGACCCAGTACTTC. Protein product: CASSPGTSGRSWGETQYF.

CDR3 coding DNA: TGTGCCAGCAGTTCCCGGTATCAGGGTGCCGGGGAGCTGTTTTTT. This sequence encodes CASSSRYQGAGELFF. This rearrangement joins TRBV27 to TRBJ2-2; a weak D match, TRBD1 (5 bases). The CDR3 runs 15 residues. Per germline, CDR1 MNHEY and CDR2 SMNVEV (reference sequence). Trimming removed 4 bases at V and 6 bases at J, with 15 bases between.

This clonotype was seen a handful of times. The rearrangement joins TRBV5-4 to TRBJ2-5; 11 bases are shared with TRBD2. This CDR3 has 16 residues. Germline CDR1 SGHNT, CDR2 YYREEE (reference sequence). Unmatched junction bases numbered 7, after V lost 4 bases and J lost 2 bases. The CDR3 DNA reads TGTGCCAGCAGCACGGGACTAGCGGACGTACAAGAGACCCAGTACTTC. This sequence encodes CASSTGLADVQETQYF.

This clonotype appeared many times. V is TRBV12-3 or TRBV12-4 and J is TRBJ1-5; D may be TRBD1 (5 bases). The CDR3 consists of 13 residues. Trimming shortened V by 4 bases and J by 7 bases, and 11 bases separated the two germline ends. CDR3 residues: CASSSGLRQPQHF. The CDR3 region has the DNA TGTGCCAGCAGTTCAGGGTTAAGGCAGCCCCAGCATTTT.

This clonotype turned up a few times. V gene TRBV15 combines with J gene TRBJ2-7; TRBD2 is a possible D gene (5 bases). Trimming left V 5 bases short and J 0 bases short, with 14 bases between. Looked up from germline, CDR1 is LNHNV and CDR2 is YYDKDF (reference sequence). The CDR3 length is 15 residues. Here the CDR3 DNA reads TGTGCCACCAGCGTAGGACTGACGATCTCCTACGAGCAGTACTTC. It translates to CATSVGLTISYEQYF.

The chain uses TRBV7-9 and TRBJ2-7; 8 bases line up with TRBD2. V gave up 4 bases and J gave up 7 bases; unmatched junction bases: 15. The CDR3 has 16 residues. CDR1 and CDR2 (germline): SEHNR, FQNEAQ (reference sequence). The CDR3 nucleotides read TGTGCCAGCAGCTCCCCCCGGGCTAGCGGGCTGCCAGAGCAGTACTTC. Its protein is CASSSPRASGLPEQYF.

V and J are TRBV6-5 and TRBJ2-7; TRBD2 aligns across 13 bases. This CDR3 is built from 16 residues. CDR1 is MNHEY, CDR2 SVGAGI, per germline. Trimming removed 10 bases from V and 0 bases from J; junction bases left unmatched: 9. The CDR3 is CATKGLAGTLSYEQYF. CDR3 in DNA: TGTGCCACCAAGGGACTAGCGGGAACTCTCTCCTACGAGCAGTACTTC.

This clonotype was detected a few times. The J gene is TRBJ2-7, the V gene TRBV30; 11 bases match TRBD2. V dropped 4 bases and J dropped 3; count of bases not matched to a gene: 17. CDR1 and CDR2 (germline): GTSNPN, SVGIG (reference sequence). The CDR3 spans 18 residues. The CDR3 DNA is TGTGCCTGGACCCACGGGGGTAGCGGGGGGGCCAATGTCTACGAGCAGTACTTC. Protein product: CAWTHGGSGGANVYEQYF.

In its sample, this clonotype was seen a few times. The chain has TRBV4-2 and TRBJ2-2, with 7 positions matching TRBD2. V was clipped by 2 bases and J by 5 bases; unmatched bases: 5. From germline, CDR1 is LGHNA and CDR2 YNFKEQ. This CDR3 has 15 residues. The CDR3 sequence: CASSQTGGSTGELFF. In nucleotides, the CDR3 is TGTGCCAGCAGCCAAACGGGAGGAAGTACCGGGGAGCTGTTTTTT.

This clonotype was seen only a few times. J is TRBJ1-1 and V is TRBV12-3 or TRBV12-4; D is undetermined. Trimming removed 3 bases from V and 4 bases from J, with 12 bases in between. The CDR3 length is 14 residues. This CDR3 is CASSFQLISTEAFF. The CDR3 DNA reads as TGTGCCAGCAGTTTTCAGTTGATTTCCACTGAAGCTTTCTTT.

The table lists this clonotype with a few counts. The chain joins TRBV5-1 to TRBJ2-1; 7 nucleotides match TRBD1. Germline CDR1 SGHRS, CDR2 YFSETQ. The V and J ends lost 2 bases and 8 bases, in that order; junction bases with no gene match: 13. CDR3 length equals 16 residues. The CDR3 bases are TGCGCCAGCAGCTTCTCCGGGACAGCGACTGGGGATGAGCAGTTCTTC. Protein product: CASSFSGTATGDEQFF.

The chain links TRBV23-1 to TRBJ2-3; D may be TRBD1 or TRBD2 (6 bases each). TRBV23-1 is treated as an ORF (open reading frame) with a function not yet certain. This CDR3 comprises 17 residues. Trimming stripped 2 bases from V and 0 bases from J, with 15 bases between. The CDR3: CASSQERRGQSTDTQYF. For the CDR3, the DNA is TGCGCCAGCAGTCAAGAGAGACGGGGGCAAAGCACAGATACGCAGTATTTT.

The chain is built from TRBV14 and TRBJ1-1, with TRBD1 matching over 8 bases. V lost 6 bases to trimming and J lost 2 bases; unmatched junction nucleotides: 5. In germline, CDR1 is SGHDN, CDR2 FVKESK. This CDR3 contains 14 residues. CDR3 in amino acids: CASSWTGYNTEAFF. CDR3 coding DNA: TGTGCCAGCAGTTGGACAGGGTACAACACTGAAGCTTTCTTT.

This clonotype was observed at least ten times. The chain has TRBV7-9 and TRBJ2-7, with D perhaps matching TRBD2 (6 bases). CDR1 SEHNR and CDR2 FQNEAQ come from the germline V gene (reference sequence). The CDR3 is 14 amino acids. V was clipped by 4 bases and J by 0 bases, with 10 bases between them. CDR3 protein: CASSYGDSSYEQYF. CDR3 in DNA: TGTGCCAGCAGCTACGGGGACTCCTCCTACGAGCAGTACTTC.

This chain joins TRBV10-3 and TRBJ1-5; no reliable D call. Germline V gives CDR1 ENHRY, CDR2 SYGVKD. The CDR3 contains 13 residues. The V end lost 0 bases, the J end lost 5 bases, and 5 bases lay between the germline ends. CDR3 protein: CAISESGDQPQHF. The CDR3 coding sequence is TGTGCCATCAGTGAGTCCGGAGATCAGCCCCAGCATTTT.

The chain uses TRBV4-2 and TRBJ2-1; 11 nucleotides agree with TRBD2. V dropped 0 bases and J dropped 7; count of bases not matched to a gene: 14. The length of the CDR3 is 19 residues. Per germline, CDR1 LGHNA and CDR2 YNFKEQ. The CDR3 region is CASSQEGERLAGPENEQFF. The CDR3 coding sequence is TGTGCCAGCAGCCAAGAAGGGGAACGACTAGCGGGGCCCGAGAATGAGCAGTTCTTC.

The DNA for the CDR3 is TGTGCCAGCAGTTTTCGGGGTGGAGAGACCCAGTACTTC. Translation gives CASSFRGGETQYF. The chain combines TRBV12-3 or TRBV12-4 with TRBJ2-5; possibly TRBD2 for D (5 bases). Trimming took 3 bases from V and 4 from J, leaving 9 bases between them. This CDR3 spans 13 amino acids.